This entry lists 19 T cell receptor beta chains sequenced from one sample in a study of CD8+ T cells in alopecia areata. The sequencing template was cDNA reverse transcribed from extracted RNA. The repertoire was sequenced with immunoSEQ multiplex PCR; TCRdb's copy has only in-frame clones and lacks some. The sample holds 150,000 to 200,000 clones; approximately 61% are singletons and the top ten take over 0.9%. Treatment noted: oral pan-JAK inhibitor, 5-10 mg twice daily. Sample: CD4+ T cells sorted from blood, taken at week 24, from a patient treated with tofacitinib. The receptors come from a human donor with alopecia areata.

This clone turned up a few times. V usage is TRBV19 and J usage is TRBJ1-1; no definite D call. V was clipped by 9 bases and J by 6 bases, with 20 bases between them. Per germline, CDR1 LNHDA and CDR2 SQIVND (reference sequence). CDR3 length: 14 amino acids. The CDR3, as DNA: TGTGCCAGCTGGGAGAGCCATGGGATTTCTGAAGCTTTCTTT. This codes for CASWESHGISEAFF. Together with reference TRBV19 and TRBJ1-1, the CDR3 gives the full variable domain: DGGITQSPKYLFRKEGQNVTLSCEQNLNHDAMYWYRQDPGQGLRLIYYSQIVNDFQKGDIAEGYSVSREKKESFPLTVTSAQKNPTAFYLCASWESHGISEAFFGQGTRLTVV.

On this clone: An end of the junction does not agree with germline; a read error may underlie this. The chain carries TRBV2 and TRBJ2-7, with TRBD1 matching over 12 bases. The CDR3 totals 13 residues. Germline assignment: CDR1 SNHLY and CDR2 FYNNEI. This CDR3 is CASSGGQGAPSDF. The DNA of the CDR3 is TGTGCCAGCAGTGGGGGACAGGGGGCTCCTTCGGACTTC.

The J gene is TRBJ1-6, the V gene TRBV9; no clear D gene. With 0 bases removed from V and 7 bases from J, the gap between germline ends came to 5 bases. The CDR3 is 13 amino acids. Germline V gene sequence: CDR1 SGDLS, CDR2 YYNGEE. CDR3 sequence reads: CASSVGENSPLHF. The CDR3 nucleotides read TGTGCCAGCAGCGTAGGAGAAAATTCACCCCTCCACTTT. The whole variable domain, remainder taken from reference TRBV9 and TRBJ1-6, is DSGVTQTPKHLITATGQRVTLRCSPRSGDLSVYWYQQSLDQGLQFLIQYYNGEERAKGNILERFSAQQFPDLHSELNLSSLELGDSALYFCASSVGENSPLHFGNGTRLTVT.

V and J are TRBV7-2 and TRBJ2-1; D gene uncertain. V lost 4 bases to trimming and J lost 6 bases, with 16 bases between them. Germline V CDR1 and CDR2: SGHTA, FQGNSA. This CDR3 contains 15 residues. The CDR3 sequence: CASSSRAPASNEQFF. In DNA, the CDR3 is TGTGCCAGCAGCTCCCGCGCTCCGGCGAGCAATGAGCAGTTCTTC.

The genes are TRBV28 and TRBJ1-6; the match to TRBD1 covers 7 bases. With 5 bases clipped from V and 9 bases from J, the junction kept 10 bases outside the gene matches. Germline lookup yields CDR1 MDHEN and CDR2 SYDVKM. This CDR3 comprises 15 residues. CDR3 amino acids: CASSLTDRDSSPLHF. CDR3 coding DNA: TGTGCCAGCAGTCTAACCGACAGGGACAGTTCACCCCTCCACTTT.

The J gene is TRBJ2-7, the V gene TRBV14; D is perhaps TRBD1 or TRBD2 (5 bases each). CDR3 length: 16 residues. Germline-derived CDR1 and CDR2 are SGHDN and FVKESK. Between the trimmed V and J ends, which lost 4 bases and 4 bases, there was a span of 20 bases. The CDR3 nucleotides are TGTGCCAGCAGCCCTCCCGGGACCCCCAGGCCGTACGAGCAGTACTTC. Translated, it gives CASSPPGTPRPYEQYF.

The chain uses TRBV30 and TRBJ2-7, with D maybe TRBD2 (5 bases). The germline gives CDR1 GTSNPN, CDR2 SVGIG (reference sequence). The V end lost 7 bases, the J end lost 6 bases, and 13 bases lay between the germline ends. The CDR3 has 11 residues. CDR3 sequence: CALALAGEQYF. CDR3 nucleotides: TGTGCCTTGGCCCTGGCGGGCGAGCAGTACTTC.

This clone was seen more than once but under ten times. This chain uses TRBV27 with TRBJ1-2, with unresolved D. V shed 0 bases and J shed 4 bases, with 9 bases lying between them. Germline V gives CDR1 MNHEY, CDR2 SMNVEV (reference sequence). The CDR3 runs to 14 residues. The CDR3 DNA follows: TGTGCCAGCAGTTTATCCCCTCGGACCTATGGCTACACCTTC. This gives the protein CASSLSPRTYGYTF.

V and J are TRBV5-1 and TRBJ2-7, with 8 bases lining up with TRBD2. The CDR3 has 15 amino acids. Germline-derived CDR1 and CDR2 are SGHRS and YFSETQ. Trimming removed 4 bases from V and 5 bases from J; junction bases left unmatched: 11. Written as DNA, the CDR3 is TGCGCCAGCAGCCCCAATAGCGGGGCAGTCCACGAGCAGTACTTC. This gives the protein CASSPNSGAVHEQYF. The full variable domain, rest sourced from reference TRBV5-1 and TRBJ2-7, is KAGVTQTPRYLIKTRGQQVTLSCSPISGHRSVSWYQQTPGQGLQFLFEYFSETQRNKGNFPGRFSGRQFSNSRSEMNVSTLELGDSALYLCASSPNSGAVHEQYFGPGTRLTVT.

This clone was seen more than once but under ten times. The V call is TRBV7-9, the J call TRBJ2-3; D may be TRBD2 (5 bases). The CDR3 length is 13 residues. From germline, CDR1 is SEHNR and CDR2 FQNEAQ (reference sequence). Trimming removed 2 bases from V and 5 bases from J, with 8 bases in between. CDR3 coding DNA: TGTGCCAGCAGCTTACGGGAAGGAGATACGCAGTATTTT. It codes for CASSLREGDTQYF.

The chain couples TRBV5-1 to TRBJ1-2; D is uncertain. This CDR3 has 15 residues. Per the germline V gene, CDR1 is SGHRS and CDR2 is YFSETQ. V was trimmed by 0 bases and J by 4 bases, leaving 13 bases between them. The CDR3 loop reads CASSLAAANLYGYTF. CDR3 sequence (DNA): TGCGCCAGCAGCTTGGCGGCAGCCAACCTCTATGGCTACACCTTC.

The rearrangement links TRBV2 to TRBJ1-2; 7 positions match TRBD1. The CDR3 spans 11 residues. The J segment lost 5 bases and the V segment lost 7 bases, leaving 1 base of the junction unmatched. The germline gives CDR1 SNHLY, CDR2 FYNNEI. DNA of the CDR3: TGTGCCAGCACAGGGGGGTATGGCTACACCTTC. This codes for CASTGGYGYTF.

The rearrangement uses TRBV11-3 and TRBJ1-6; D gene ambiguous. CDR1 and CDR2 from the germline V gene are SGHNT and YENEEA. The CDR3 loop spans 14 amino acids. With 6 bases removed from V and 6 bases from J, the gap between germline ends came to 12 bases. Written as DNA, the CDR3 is TGTGCCAGCAGTTCACGGGAGAGTAATTCACCCCTCCACTTT. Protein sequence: CASSSRESNSPLHF. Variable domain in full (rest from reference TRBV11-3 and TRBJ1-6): EAGVVQSPRYKIIEKKQPVAFWCNPISGHNTLYWYLQNLGQGPELLIRYENEEAVDDSQLPKDRFSAERLKGVDSTLKIQPAELGDSAVYLCASSSRESNSPLHFGNGTRLTVT.

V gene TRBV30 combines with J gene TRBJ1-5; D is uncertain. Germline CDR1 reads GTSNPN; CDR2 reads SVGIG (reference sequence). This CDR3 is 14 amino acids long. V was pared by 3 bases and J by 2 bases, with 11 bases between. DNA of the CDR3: TGTGCCTGGAGGTCATCGGAGGGCAATCAGCCCCAGCATTTT. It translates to CAWRSSEGNQPQHF.

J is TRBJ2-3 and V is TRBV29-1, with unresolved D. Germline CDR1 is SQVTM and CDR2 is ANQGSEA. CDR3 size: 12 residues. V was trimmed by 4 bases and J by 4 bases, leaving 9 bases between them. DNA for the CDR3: TGCAGCGTTGGGGTGGTCGCAGATACGCAGTATTTT. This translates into CSVGVVADTQYF.

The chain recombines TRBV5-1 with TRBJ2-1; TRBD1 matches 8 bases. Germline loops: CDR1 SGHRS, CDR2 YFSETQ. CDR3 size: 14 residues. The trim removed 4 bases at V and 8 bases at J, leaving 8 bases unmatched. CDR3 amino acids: CASSLNEDRDEQFF. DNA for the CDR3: TGCGCCAGCAGCCTCAACGAGGACAGGGATGAGCAGTTCTTC.

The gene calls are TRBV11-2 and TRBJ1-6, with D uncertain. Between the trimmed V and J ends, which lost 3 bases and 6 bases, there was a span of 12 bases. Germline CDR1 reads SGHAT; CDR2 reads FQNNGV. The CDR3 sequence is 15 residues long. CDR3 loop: CASSFGRRTNSPLHF. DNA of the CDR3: TGTGCCAGCAGCTTTGGTCGGCGGACTAATTCACCCCTCCACTTT. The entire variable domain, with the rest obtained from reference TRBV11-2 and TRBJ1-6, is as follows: EAGVAQSPRYKIIEKRQSVAFWCNPISGHATLYWYQQILGQGPKLLIQFQNNGVVDDSQLPKDRFSAERLKGVDSTLKIQPAKLEDSAVYLCASSFGRRTNSPLHFGNGTRLTVT.

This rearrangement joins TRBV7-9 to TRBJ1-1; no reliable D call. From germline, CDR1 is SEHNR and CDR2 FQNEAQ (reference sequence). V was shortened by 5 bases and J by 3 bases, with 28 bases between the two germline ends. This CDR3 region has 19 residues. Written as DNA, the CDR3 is TGTGCCAGCAGCCCTGAAGTGATAGGGTGGGGTAATACAGACACTGAAGCTTTCTTT. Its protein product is CASSPEVIGWGNTDTEAFF. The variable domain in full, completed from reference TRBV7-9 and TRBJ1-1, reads DTGVSQNPRHKITKRGQNVTFRCDPISEHNRLYWYRQTLGQGPEFLTYFQNEAQLEKSRLLSDRFSAERPKGSFSTLEIQRTEQGDSAMYLCASSPEVIGWGNTDTEAFFGQGTRLTVV.

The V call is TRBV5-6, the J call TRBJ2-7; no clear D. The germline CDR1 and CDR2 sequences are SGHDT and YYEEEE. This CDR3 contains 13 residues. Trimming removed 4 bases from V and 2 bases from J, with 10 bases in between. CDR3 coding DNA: TGTGCCAGCAGCAGGCGGCCAACCTACGAGCAGTACTTC. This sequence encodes CASSRRPTYEQYF.